This T cell receptor beta chain was observed in a study of identical twins. TCRdb processed the 5' RACE reads anew with MiXCR; each CDR3 protein has one entry. The table includes hundreds of thousands of distinct CDR3 sequences, approximately 13% detected once. Worth noting for this clonotype: Its specificity is unknown.

Between the trimmed V and J ends, which lost 5 bases and 4 bases, there was a span of 17 bases. The CDR3 contains 16 residues. Germline assignment: CDR1 KGHSH and CDR2 LQKENI. Study-level points and caveats: With abundant cord blood beta clonotypes, insertions were fewer; memory repertoires showed no such pattern.

This sample also appeared in a second study, on yellow fever vaccine responses in identical twins. That work adds: Convergence reportedly seemed to mark part of the twins' vaccine T cell response, with personalization marking the rest.

The chain recombines TRBV18 with TRBJ2-2; maybe TRBD2 (5 bases). The TCR sequence derives from a woman younger than 35 in good health. The sample taken for sequencing was PBMCs. The CDR3 region has the DNA TGTGCCAGCTCAAAACAACTGGAGGTTCGCACCGGGGAGCTGTTTTTT. Translating gives CASSKQLEVRTGELFF.